This T cell receptor (beta chain) was identified during a study of shared clonotypes between healthy human individuals. V lost 2 bases, J lost 7 bases, and 6 bases lay in between. CDR1 and CDR2 (germline): GTSNPN, SVGIG (reference sequence). The CDR3 contains 11 residues. The table lists this clone with a count of one. Method: immunoSEQ multiplex PCR; TCRdb's copy keeps in-frame clones and lacks some. The sample lists around 240,000 clones; over 60% were seen once. The chain links TRBV30 to TRBJ2-1; unclear D gene. The receptor comes from a man aged 25-40 years in good health. The material sequenced was memory CD4+ T cells sorted from blood. Subset defined: CD45RA-negative fraction. CDR3 region: CAWSFSNEQFF. The CDR3 DNA reads as TGTGCCTGGAGTTTTTCGAATGAGCAGTTCTTC.